This T cell receptor (beta chain) was observed in a study of T cells in Graves' hyperthyroidism and ophthalmopathy. Findings of the study overall: Classification by a 13 V-J model distinguished ophthalmopathy from stable hyperthyroidism.

With 2 bases removed from V and 7 bases from J, the gap between germline ends came to 11 bases. CDR1 SEHNR and CDR2 FQNEAQ come from the germline V gene (reference sequence). This CDR3 has 13 residues. Together with thyroid ultrasound, orbital computed tomography, serum thyroxine and TRAb, clinical symptoms were used for diagnoses. This sample holds PBMCs from less than 11 ml fresh peripheral blood. Regarding this clonotype: The antigen is undetermined.

RNA transcripts provided the source from which TCR beta CDR3 regions were amplified. A first-round RT-PCR of the TCR CDR3 used the HTBI primer set. One entry per CDR3 protein results from TCRdb running MiXCR on the multiplex PCR reads. Of about 530,000 distinct CDR3 sequences in the sample, about 15% are singletons; the top ten hold roughly 15%. The chain couples TRBV7-9 to TRBJ1-2; D is uncertain. This receptor was obtained from a woman aged 18-29 years with Graves' ophthalmopathy. The material sequenced was blood. In DNA, the CDR3 is TGTGCCAGCAGCTTAAATCAACATTCTGGCTACACCTTC. Amino acid sequence: CASSLNQHSGYTF.